Each of the 9 T cell receptor beta chains below was sequenced from the same sample in a study of blood T cell repertoires in COVID-19. Measured with immunoSEQ multiplex PCR; TCRdb has only the in-frame clones, and not every one. The sample holds a few hundred thousand clones; about 87% are singletons and the top ten take about 3%. Sequenced input: PBMCs or T cells enriched from blood (not recorded which). These receptors were taken from a woman in her forties or fifties who had recovered from COVID-19.

The chain uses TRBV7-2 and TRBJ2-7; 11 positions agree with TRBD2. Germline V CDR1 and CDR2: SGHTA, FQGNSA. The CDR3 is made up of 14 amino acids. V trimming: 3 bases; J trimming: 2 bases; junction bases outside the gene matches: 0. CDR3 sequence: CASSFSGRAYEQYF. The CDR3, as DNA: TGTGCCAGCAGCTTTAGCGGGAGGGCCTACGAGCAGTACTTC.

This clone turned up a few times. This sequence joins TRBV28 and TRBJ2-1; 8 positions agree with TRBD2. The CDR3 totals 13 residues. V lost 11 bases to trimming and J lost 0 bases; unmatched junction nucleotides: 3. Germline values: CDR1 MDHEN, CDR2 SYDVKM. The CDR3 reads CAVSGSSYNEQFF. The CDR3 DNA is TGTGCCGTCAGCGGGAGCTCCTACAATGAGCAGTTCTTC. The full variable domain, rest sourced from reference TRBV28 and TRBJ2-1, is DVKVTQSSRYLVKRTGEKVFLECVQDMDHENMFWYRQDPGLGLRLIYFSYDVKMKEKGDIPEGYSVSREKKERFSLILESASTNQTSMYLCAVSGSSYNEQFFGPGTRLTVL.

This chain links TRBV3-1 (or the pseudogene TRBV3-2) with TRBJ1-4, with D unclear. Germline V lookup: CDR1 LGHDT, CDR2 YNNKEL (reference sequence). The CDR3 runs to 16 residues. Between the trimmed V and J ends, which lost 5 bases and 0 bases, there was a span of 13 bases. The CDR3 bases are TGTGCCAGCAGCAATCAGTGGGCAGCAACTAATGAAAAACTGTTTTTT. Translated, it gives CASSNQWAATNEKLFF.

This rearrangement joins TRBV24-1 to TRBJ2-1; D might be TRBD2 (7 bases). This CDR3 comprises 16 residues. V was trimmed by 5 bases and J by 0 bases, leaving 13 bases between them. CDR1 is KGHDR and CDR2 is SFDVKD in the germline V gene. The CDR3 here is CATSGLRGASYNEQFF. CDR3 bases: TGTGCCACCAGTGGCCTTCGGGGGGCCTCCTACAATGAGCAGTTCTTC.

The CDR3 DNA reads TGCGCCAGCTTCGGCGGGAGGCGCACAGATACGCAGTATTTT. This gives the protein CASFGGRRTDTQYF. V is TRBV5-1 and J is TRBJ2-3; 8 bases are shared with TRBD2. The CDR3 contains 14 residues. CDR1 is SGHRS and CDR2 is YFSETQ in the germline V gene. The ends lost 7 bases at V and 1 base at J; junction bases unmatched: 5.

The chain links TRBV19 to TRBJ1-4, with D tentatively TRBD1 (5 bases). Trimming cost V 5 bases and J 3 bases, with 16 bases left between them. In germline, CDR1 is LNHDA, CDR2 SQIVND (reference sequence). The CDR3 loop spans 16 amino acids. This chain's CDR3 is CASSPRTHGANEKLFF. In DNA, the CDR3 is TGTGCCAGTAGTCCTAGGACACATGGAGCTAATGAAAAACTGTTTTTT.

On this clone itself: One end of the junction varies from germline; a read error may be responsible. Distinct nucleotide sequences in the sample also encode this CDR3. The chain is built from TRBV11-2 and TRBJ1-2, with a tentative D call TRBD1 (6 bases). The CDR3 is 13 amino acids. Germline assignment: CDR1 SGHAT and CDR2 FQNNGV. As DNA, the CDR3 is TGCGCCAGCAGCCCTAACAGGGATCGGGGCTACACCTTC. Amino acids: CASSPNRDRGYTF.

The chain is built from TRBV28 and TRBJ1-2; tentatively, D is TRBD1 (5 bases). V dropped 5 bases and J dropped 8 bases, with 21 bases sitting between them. Germline CDR1 MDHEN, CDR2 SYDVKM. The length of the CDR3 is 15 residues. The CDR3 DNA reads TGTGCCAGCAGTATAAATCAGGGCGCCGGCTTCGGCTACACCTTC. Residues: CASSINQGAGFGYTF.

V usage is TRBV5-6 and J usage is TRBJ1-3; 7 nucleotides align to TRBD1. With 0 bases clipped from V and 14 bases from J, the junction kept 8 bases outside the gene matches. The CDR3 is 13 amino acids. Germline CDR1 SGHDT, CDR2 YYEEEE. The CDR3 sequence is CASSLAEGARLYF. The CDR3 DNA is TGTGCCAGCAGCTTGGCGGAGGGGGCACGTTTATATTTT.